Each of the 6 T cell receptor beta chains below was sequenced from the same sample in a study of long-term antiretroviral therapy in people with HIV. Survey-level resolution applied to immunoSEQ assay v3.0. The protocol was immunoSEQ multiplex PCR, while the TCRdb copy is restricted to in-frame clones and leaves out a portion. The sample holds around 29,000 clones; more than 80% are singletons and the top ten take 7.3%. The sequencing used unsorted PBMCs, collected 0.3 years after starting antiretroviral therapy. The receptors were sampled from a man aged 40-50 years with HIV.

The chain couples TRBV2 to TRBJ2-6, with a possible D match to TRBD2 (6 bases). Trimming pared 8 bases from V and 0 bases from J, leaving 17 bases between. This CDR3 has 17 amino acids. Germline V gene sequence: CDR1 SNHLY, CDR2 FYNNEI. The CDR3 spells CASGVDYSTSGANVLTF. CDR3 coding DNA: TGTGCCAGCGGGGTGGACTACTCTACCTCTGGGGCCAACGTCCTGACTTTC.

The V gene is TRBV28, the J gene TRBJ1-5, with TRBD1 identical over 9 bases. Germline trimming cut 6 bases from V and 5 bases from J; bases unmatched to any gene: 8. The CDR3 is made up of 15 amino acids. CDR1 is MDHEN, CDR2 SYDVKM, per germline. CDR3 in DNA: TGTGCCAGCAGAGATTACACAGGGGGCGATCAGCCCCAGCATTTT. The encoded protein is CASRDYTGGDQPQHF.

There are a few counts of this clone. The CDR3 loop is CASSLSQFYTGELFF. The CDR3 DNA sequence: TGTGCCAGCAGTTTAAGTCAGTTTTACACCGGGGAGCTGTTTTTT. J is TRBJ2-2 and V is TRBV28; D not resolved. V was shortened by 2 bases and J by 3 bases, with 10 bases between the two germline ends. The germline gives CDR1 MDHEN, CDR2 SYDVKM. The CDR3 contains 15 residues.

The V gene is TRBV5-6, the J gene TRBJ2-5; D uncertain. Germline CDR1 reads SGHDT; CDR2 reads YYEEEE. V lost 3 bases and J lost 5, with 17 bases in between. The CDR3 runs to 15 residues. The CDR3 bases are TGTGCCAGCAGCTCCCCCGACTTTTCTGAGGAGACCCAGTACTTC. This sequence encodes CASSSPDFSEETQYF.

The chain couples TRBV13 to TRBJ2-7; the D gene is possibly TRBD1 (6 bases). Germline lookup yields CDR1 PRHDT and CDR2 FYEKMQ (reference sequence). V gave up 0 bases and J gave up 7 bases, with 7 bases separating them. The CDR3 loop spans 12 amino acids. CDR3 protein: CASSLGQGEQYF. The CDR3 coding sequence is TGTGCCAGCAGCTTAGGACAGGGAGAGCAGTACTTC.

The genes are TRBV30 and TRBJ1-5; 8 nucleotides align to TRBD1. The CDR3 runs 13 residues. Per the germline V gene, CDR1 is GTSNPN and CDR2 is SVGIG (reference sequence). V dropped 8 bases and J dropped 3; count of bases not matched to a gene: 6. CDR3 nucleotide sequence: TGTGCCCATGACAGGGGCATCAATCAGCCCCAGCATTTT. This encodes CAHDRGINQPQHF.